The 30 T cell receptor beta chains in this list originate from one sample, sequenced in a study of blood T cell repertoires in COVID-19. Only in-frame clones appear in the TCRdb table, and some are missing; sequencing was by immunoSEQ multiplex PCR. The data contain approximately 160,000 clones, around 88% of them singletons. The source material was PBMCs or T cells enriched from blood (not recorded which). All receptors derive from a woman in her fifties or sixties in a cohort exposed to, infected with or recovered from COVID-19 (not recorded which).

The V call is TRBV11-3, the J call TRBJ1-3; no reliable D call. CDR3 length equals 12 residues. Germline-derived CDR1 and CDR2 are SGHNT and YENEEA. The germline V and J ends were trimmed by 3 bases and 8 bases, with 8 bases remaining between them. CDR3 residues: CASSFSGDTIYF. Here the CDR3 DNA reads TGTGCCAGCAGCTTCTCGGGAGACACCATATATTTT.

This clone has only one observation. In nucleotides, the CDR3 is TGTGCCTGGAGGGGGATAGGAGGACTCACAGATACGCAGTATTTT. Protein: CAWRGIGGLTDTQYF. This chain links TRBV30 with TRBJ2-3, with TRBD2 as a possible D gene (5 bases). Germline lookup yields CDR1 GTSNPN and CDR2 SVGIG (reference sequence). This CDR3 is built from 15 residues. Trimming took 3 bases from V and 2 from J, leaving 15 bases between them.

This clone came up once. The chain employs TRBV5-1 and TRBJ2-2; D is unclear. With 2 bases removed from V and 1 base from J, the gap between germline ends came to 9 bases. The CDR3 totals 15 residues. Germline lookup yields CDR1 SGHRS and CDR2 YFSETQ. The DNA of the CDR3 is TGCGCCAGCAGCTTCCCGGCAGGGAACACCGGGGAGCTGTTTTTT. Its protein is CASSFPAGNTGELFF.

The gene calls are TRBV4-1 and TRBJ1-4; D uncertain. Trimming pared 3 bases from V and 6 bases from J, leaving 20 bases between. This CDR3 contains 17 residues. Germline loops: CDR1 MGHRA, CDR2 YSYEKL. CDR3 loop: CASSQTPPGSSDEKLFF. The CDR3 nucleotides are TGCGCCAGCAGCCAGACCCCCCCGGGATCAAGTGATGAAAAACTGTTTTTT.

The DNA of the CDR3 is TGTGCCAGCAGCCAGGGACTTAGTAGCTCCTATAATTCACCCCTCCACTTT. Its translation: CASSQGLSSSYNSPLHF. The chain carries TRBV3-1 (or the pseudogene TRBV3-2) and TRBJ1-6, with D possibly matching TRBD1 (5 bases). Germline-derived CDR1 and CDR2 are LGHDT and YNNKEL (reference sequence). Trimming pared 3 bases from V and 0 bases from J, leaving 12 bases between. The CDR3 extends over 17 amino acids.

This clone appeared once. The gene calls are TRBV7-2 and TRBJ2-3, with TRBD2 matching 8 bases. The trim removed 1 base at V and 2 bases at J, leaving 5 bases unmatched. Germline lookup yields CDR1 SGHTA and CDR2 FQGNSA. CDR3 length equals 16 residues. CDR3 sequence: CASSLGLAGPTDTQYF. Here the CDR3 DNA reads TGTGCCAGCAGCTTAGGGCTAGCGGGCCCCACAGATACGCAGTATTTT.

The V call is TRBV6-5, the J call TRBJ1-1; D may be TRBD1 (5 bases). Germline CDR1 reads MNHEY; CDR2 reads SVGAGI. Deletions cut 3 bases from V and 1 base from J, with 15 bases between. This CDR3 contains 16 residues. The CDR3 here is CASSYKSTGQNTEAFF. CDR3 nucleotides: TGTGCCAGCAGTTATAAATCCACAGGACAGAACACTGAAGCTTTCTTT.

The CDR3 here is CASRGLAGYTDTQYF. The CDR3 region has the DNA TGTGCCAGTAGGGGACTAGCGGGGTACACAGATACGCAGTATTTT. This chain links TRBV19 with TRBJ2-3; TRBD2 agrees at 13 bases. Germline lookup yields CDR1 LNHDA and CDR2 SQIVND (reference sequence). Trimming cost V 6 bases and J 2 bases; bases outside gene matches: 2. CDR3 length: 15 residues.

The J gene is TRBJ1-5, the V gene TRBV5-1; a weak D match, TRBD1 (5 bases). This CDR3 has 15 residues. Germline V gene sequence: CDR1 SGHRS, CDR2 YFSETQ. V gave up 4 bases and J gave up 1 base, with 12 bases separating them. This CDR3 is CASSPQGGSNQPQHF. Here the CDR3 DNA reads TGCGCCAGCAGCCCCCAGGGAGGAAGCAATCAGCCCCAGCATTTT.

This clone has just a few counts. V is TRBV6-9 and J is TRBJ1-6; 8 positions agree with TRBD1. Trimming removed 2 bases from V and 9 bases from J; junction bases left unmatched: 6. Looked up from germline, CDR1 is MNHGY and CDR2 is SVAAGI. CDR3 length: 15 amino acids. CDR3 DNA sequence: TGTGCCAGCAGTTATGGTAACAGGGGGAGTTCACCCCTCCACTTT. Amino acid sequence: CASSYGNRGSSPLHF.

The chain couples TRBV6-5 to TRBJ1-2; 7 bases map to TRBD1. The germline V gene encodes CDR1 MNHEY and CDR2 SVGAGI. V shed 10 bases and J 6 bases; nucleotides not matched to a gene: 11. The CDR3 totals 13 residues. CDR3: CATTNRQGDGYTF. For the CDR3, the DNA is TGTGCCACCACTAACCGACAGGGCGATGGCTACACCTTC.

This rearrangement joins TRBV4-2 to TRBJ1-2; TRBD1 matches at 8 bases. The germline gives CDR1 LGHNA, CDR2 YNFKEQ. The CDR3 runs to 15 residues. Germline trimming cut 6 bases from V and 1 base from J; bases unmatched to any gene: 7. CDR3 coding DNA: TGTGCCAGCAGACAGGACAGGGTCGATAACTATGGCTACACCTTC. Translation: CASRQDRVDNYGYTF.

This chain uses TRBV7-9 with TRBJ2-3; D remains unclear. CDR3 length equals 15 residues. The germline V gene encodes CDR1 SEHNR and CDR2 FQNEAQ (reference sequence). V shed 5 bases and J shed 0 bases, with 12 bases lying between them. The CDR3 sequence is CASSVTGGSTDTQYF. The CDR3 DNA sequence: TGTGCCAGCAGCGTAACCGGCGGAAGCACAGATACGCAGTATTTT.

V and J are TRBV5-4 and TRBJ2-7; 8 bases are shared with TRBD1. CDR1 is SGHNT and CDR2 is YYREEE in the germline V gene (reference sequence). J was trimmed by 7 bases and V by 5 bases; bases with no gene match: 20. The CDR3 runs to 17 residues. CDR3 loop: CASSYSDRAKTRWEQYF. CDR3 in DNA: TGTGCCAGCAGTTACTCGGACAGGGCAAAGACCCGATGGGAGCAGTACTTC.

The chain is built from TRBV28 and TRBJ2-2; 12 nucleotides line up with TRBD2. The CDR3 is made up of 17 amino acids. The germline V gene encodes CDR1 MDHEN and CDR2 SYDVKM. With 0 bases clipped from V and 6 bases from J, the junction kept 5 bases outside the gene matches. CDR3 residues: CASSLWSLAGGPGELFF. The CDR3 coding sequence is TGTGCCAGCAGTTTATGGAGCCTAGCGGGAGGGCCCGGGGAGCTGTTTTTT.

V usage is TRBV5-4 and J usage is TRBJ1-1, with TRBD1 as a possible D gene (5 bases). CDR3 length: 16 residues. The V end was cut by 0 bases, the J end by 0 bases, with 12 bases between. CDR1 is SGHNT and CDR2 is YYREEE in the germline V gene (reference sequence). The CDR3 bases are TGTGCCAGCAGCTTGGAAGCAGGGTCTTTGAACACTGAAGCTTTCTTT. It translates to CASSLEAGSLNTEAFF.

The genes are TRBV28 and TRBJ2-1; D gene unclear. The V end lost 5 bases, the J end lost 7 bases, and 6 bases lay between the germline ends. In germline, CDR1 is MDHEN, CDR2 SYDVKM. The CDR3 has 11 residues. CDR3 protein: CASSVRNEQFF. The CDR3, as DNA: TGTGCCAGCAGTGTTAGAAATGAGCAGTTCTTC.

The J gene is TRBJ2-3, the V gene TRBV9, with D hard to call. Between the trimmed V and J ends, which lost 4 bases and 0 bases, there was a span of 15 bases. The CDR3 loop spans 16 amino acids. Germline lookup yields CDR1 SGDLS and CDR2 YYNGEE. This CDR3 is CASSRLPAASTDTQYF. Here the CDR3 DNA reads TGTGCCAGCAGCAGACTGCCGGCCGCTAGCACAGATACGCAGTATTTT.

The chain employs TRBV4-3 and TRBJ1-2; D perhaps matches TRBD1 (6 bases). Germline V CDR1 and CDR2: LGHNA, YSLEER. CDR3 length: 16 amino acids. Trimming took 3 bases from V and 3 from J, leaving 17 bases between them. CDR3 bases: TGCGCCAGCAGCCAGGTGATGGGGGCGTCTTACTATGGCTACACCTTC. It codes for CASSQVMGASYYGYTF.

The rearrangement uses TRBV7-2 and TRBJ2-5; the D gene is possibly TRBD2 (5 bases). V shed 1 base and J shed 4 bases, with 10 bases lying between them. CDR3 size: 14 residues. CDR1 is SGHTA and CDR2 is FQGNSA in the germline V gene. CDR3 residues: CASSLGTGRETQYF. Written as DNA, the CDR3 is TGTGCCAGCAGCTTAGGGACTGGGAGAGAGACCCAGTACTTC.

The chain has TRBV27 and TRBJ1-3, with TRBD1 matching over 7 bases. The CDR3 covers 15 residues. V was clipped by 6 bases and J by 4 bases; unmatched bases: 9. Per the germline V gene, CDR1 is MNHEY and CDR2 is SMNVEV (reference sequence). The CDR3 loop reads CASRRLGTDGNTIYF. CDR3 sequence (DNA): TGTGCCAGCAGACGCCTTGGGACAGACGGAAACACCATATATTTT.

The chain is built from TRBV12-5 and TRBJ2-2; 10 bases match TRBD2. Germline CDR1 LGHNT, CDR2 FRNRAP. The J segment lost 5 bases and the V segment lost 7 bases, leaving 10 bases of the junction unmatched. This CDR3 spans 16 amino acids. This CDR3 reads CASALQYSGGTGELFF. The CDR3 bases are TGTGCTAGTGCCTTGCAGTATAGCGGGGGGACCGGGGAGCTGTTTTTT.

The V gene is TRBV4-1, the J gene TRBJ2-7; 10 nucleotides match TRBD2. The germline gives CDR1 MGHRA, CDR2 YSYEKL. V gave up 1 base and J gave up 4 bases; unmatched junction bases: 4. The length of the CDR3 is 15 residues. The CDR3 DNA is TGCGCCAGCAGCCAAGGGACTAGCGGACCTTACGAGCAGTACTTC. This gives the protein CASSQGTSGPYEQYF.

This chain links TRBV18 with TRBJ2-5, with a possible D match to TRBD1 (6 bases). CDR3 length: 15 residues. The V and J ends lost 8 bases and 5 bases respectively, with 21 bases between them. Germline CDR1 KGHSH, CDR2 LQKENI. The CDR3 spells CASTSLQGIQETQYF. Written as DNA, the CDR3 is TGTGCCAGCACTTCATTACAGGGTATCCAGGAGACCCAGTACTTC.

The chain joins TRBV3-1 (or the pseudogene TRBV3-2) to TRBJ2-7; 15 bases line up with TRBD2. Germline lookup yields CDR1 LGHDT and CDR2 YNNKEL (reference sequence). V lost 4 bases to trimming and J lost 1 base; unmatched junction nucleotides: 5. This CDR3 region has 17 residues. CDR3 nucleotides: TGTGCCAGCAGCCGCGGGACTAGCGGGAGGATGTCCTACGAGCAGTACTTC. Amino acid sequence: CASSRGTSGRMSYEQYF.

This clone showed up just a few times. The DNA of the CDR3 is TGTGCCAGCAGCGTATTGGGCGGGGTAACCTACAATGAGCAGTTCTTC. Translation gives CASSVLGGVTYNEQFF. The chain couples TRBV9 to TRBJ2-1, with D possibly TRBD2 on 6 matching bases. CDR3 length: 16 residues. Germline CDR1 is SGDLS and CDR2 is YYNGEE. V lost 1 base to trimming and J lost 2 bases, with 13 bases between them.

The V and J genes are TRBV28 and TRBJ1-4; TRBD1 is a possible D gene (5 bases). Germline V gene sequence: CDR1 MDHEN, CDR2 SYDVKM. The CDR3 runs to 13 residues. The V end was cut by 2 bases, the J end by 7 bases, with 8 bases between. The CDR3 bases are TGTGCCAGCAGTTTAGTCCAGGGTGAAAAACTGTTTTTT. It translates to CASSLVQGEKLFF. The full variable domain, in which reference TRBV28 and TRBJ1-4 provide the parts outside the CDR3, is DVKVTQSSRYLVKRTGEKVFLECVQDMDHENMFWYRQDPGLGLRLIYFSYDVKMKEKGDIPEGYSVSREKKERFSLILESASTNQTSMYLCASSLVQGEKLFFGSGTQLSVL.

This rearrangement joins TRBV10-1 to TRBJ2-1; weak D call: TRBD2 (6 bases). Trimming shortened V by 0 bases and J by 0 bases, and 12 bases separated the two germline ends. The CDR3 loop spans 17 amino acids. The germline gives CDR1 WNHNN, CDR2 SYGVQD (reference sequence). The CDR3 here is CASSESSRGSSYNEQFF. In DNA, the CDR3 is TGCGCCAGCAGTGAGTCCTCGCGGGGAAGCTCCTACAATGAGCAGTTCTTC.

The chain employs TRBV19 and TRBJ2-2, with D unresolved. From germline, CDR1 is LNHDA and CDR2 SQIVND (reference sequence). The length of the CDR3 is 16 residues. Trimming took off 5 bases at V and 3 bases at J, with 16 bases between the two ends. As DNA, the CDR3 is TGTGCCAGTAGTCTACCAATCCGAATGTACACCGGGGAGCTGTTTTTT. Amino acids: CASSLPIRMYTGELFF.

This chain connects TRBV3-1 (or the pseudogene TRBV3-2) to TRBJ2-3; 10 bases are shared with TRBD2. The junction had 6 bases not matched to a gene; V was cut back by 0 bases and J by 6 bases. Germline values: CDR1 LGHDT, CDR2 YNNKEL (reference sequence). CDR3 size: 16 residues. CDR3 region: CASSQDLAGAGDTQYF. For the CDR3, the DNA is TGTGCCAGCAGCCAAGATCTAGCGGGGGCCGGGGATACGCAGTATTTT.